This is a list of T cell receptor beta chains from one sample in a study of graft-versus-host responses after intestinal transplantation. Using immunoSEQ multiplex PCR, the repertoire was profiled, and TCRdb retains in-frame clones only, with some absent. Of 95,000 to 100,000 clones in the sample, more than 75% were seen once. This specimen consisted of PBMCs, obtained 255 days after intestinal transplant. The origin of the receptors is a human patient who received an intestinal transplant, so some T cells may come from the graft donor. CDR3s include the opening cysteine and the closing phenylalanine or tryptophan. D genes are given only for firm matches. Where a row states a size, it is once, few, many or the class of an expanded clone; other rows omit it.

abundance | j_gene | d_gene | v_gene | CDR3nt | CDR3aa
- | TRBJ2-5 | TRBD1 | TRBV27 | TGTGCCAGCAGTAGAGAACAGGGGGCGCGGTTCGAGACCCAGTACTTC | CASSREQGARFETQYF
- | TRBJ2-7 | - | TRBV28 | TGTGCCAGCAGTACCTCTTGGGCCTACGAGCAGTACTTC | CASSTSWAYEQYF
few | TRBJ2-2 | TRBD1 | TRBV5-1 | TGCGCCAGCAGCTTAGGCGGACAGGGCGGGACCGGGGAGCTGTTTTTT | CASSLGGQGGTGELFF
- | TRBJ2-5 | - | TRBV11-3 | TGTGCCAGCAGCTTAGGACCGCCCGAAGAGACCCAGTACTTC | CASSLGPPEETQYF
- | TRBJ1-5 | TRBD1 | TRBV7-2 | TGTGCCAGCAGCTTAACGCCAGGGGGACAGCCCCAGCATTTT | CASSLTPGGQPQHF
few | TRBJ2-3 | TRBD2 | TRBV6-5 | TGTGCCAGCTCTAGCGGGAGGGCCTCTGATACGCAGTATTTT | CASSSGRASDTQYF
- | TRBJ1-5 | - | TRBV6-1 | TGTGCCAGCAGTGTTCTTTTCAATCAGCCCCAGCATTTT | CASSVLFNQPQHF
- | TRBJ2-5 | - | TRBV5-8 | TGTGCCAGCAGCTTTCGGTTAGGACTTCCCCAGTACTTC | CASSFRLGLPQYF
few | TRBJ2-7 | - | TRBV19 | TGTGCCAGTAGCAGGAGGGGGTCATCCTCCTACGAGCAGTACTTC | CASSRRGSSSYEQYF
- | TRBJ2-2 | - | TRBV28 | TGTGCCAGCACTACCCCATGGGACGGCAACACCGGGGAGCTGTTTTTT | CASTTPWDGNTGELFF
few | TRBJ2-5 | - | TRBV11-2 | TGTGCCAGCAGCTTAGACTTGGGGACCCAGTACTTC | CASSLDLGTQYF
- | TRBJ2-7 | - | TRBV7-2 | TGTGCCAGCAGCTTGGTCCAGTCCTACGAGCAGTACTTC | CASSLVQSYEQYF
- | TRBJ2-1 | TRBD2 | TRBV27 | TGTGCCAGCAGGAATCTGAGGGAGGGCCTTACTGAGCAGTTCTTC | CASRNLREGLTEQFF
medium-sized | TRBJ2-6 | - | TRBV6-4 | TGTGCCAGCAGTGTGAGCTCTGGGGCCAACGTCCTGACTTTC | CASSVSSGANVLTF
- | TRBJ1-1 | - | TRBV27 | TGTGCCAGCGGTTATACGGTTAACACTGAAGCTTTCTTT | CASGYTVNTEAFF
- | TRBJ1-2 | TRBD1 | TRBV27 | TGTGCCAGCAGATCCGGGACAGGGCTTGGCTACACCTTC | CASRSGTGLGYTF
- | TRBJ1-1 | - | TRBV11-3 | TGTGCCAGCAGCTTAGGCAGGGGATTGAACACTGAAGCTTTCTTT | CASSLGRGLNTEAFF
- | TRBJ1-1 | - | TRBV6-5 | TGTGCCACCTCTGGGGGAGGTTCGAACACTGAAGCTTTCTTT | CATSGGGSNTEAFF
- | TRBJ2-1 | - | TRBV10-1 | TGCGCCAGCAGTGAGCAGGGTCGGAGGAATGAGCAGTTCTTC | CASSEQGRRNEQFF
- | TRBJ2-5 | TRBD2 | TRBV5-6 | TGTGCCAGCAGCCCCGGGACTAGCAGCGCGGAGACCCAGTACTTC | CASSPGTSSAETQYF
- | TRBJ1-5 | - | TRBV21-1 | TGTGCCAGCAGCGGGGGGCTTGGGACGGCTAGCAATCAGCCCCAGCATTTT | CASSGGLGTASNQPQHF
once | TRBJ2-5 | - | TRBV27 | TGTGCCAGCAGTTTATCAGAGGGGTTTGGAGAGACCCAGTACTTC | CASSLSEGFGETQYF
once | TRBJ1-2 | - | TRBV28 | TGTGCCAGCAGTTTAGGATCCTATGGCTACACCTTC | CASSLGSYGYTF
- | TRBJ2-1 | - | TRBV19 | TGTGCCAGTAGTATATCCTACAATGAGCAGTTCTTC | CASSISYNEQFF
- | TRBJ2-5 | TRBD2 | TRBV5-1 | TGCGCCAGCAGCACGACTAGCGGGGGAACCCAAGAGACCCAGTACTTC | CASSTTSGGTQETQYF
- | TRBJ1-4 | - | TRBV5-6 | TGTGCCAGCAGCTTGGATGGGGCTACCCTTAATGAAAAACTGTTTTTT | CASSLDGATLNEKLFF
- | TRBJ2-2 | - | TRBV7-3 | TGTGCCAGCAGCCCACAGGGGGGGGCTGGCGGGGAGCTGTTTTTT | CASSPQGGAGGELFF
- | TRBJ1-5 | TRBD1 | TRBV6-1 | TGTGCCAGCCGGGAGGCAGGGGGCCCCCATCAGCCCCAGCATTTT | CASREAGGPHQPQHF
- | TRBJ1-3 | - | TRBV15 | TGTGCCACCAGCAGAGATGGGCAGTTTGGAAACACCATATATTTT | CATSRDGQFGNTIYF
- | TRBJ1-1 | - | TRBV6-1 | TGTGCCAGCATCCTGACCCCTCCGGGGAACACTGAAGCTTTCTTT | CASILTPPGNTEAFF
- | TRBJ1-2 | TRBD1 | TRBV28 | TGTGCCAGCAGCAAACAGGGGGCTAACTATGGCTACACCTTC | CASSKQGANYGYTF
- | TRBJ2-7 | - | TRBV29-1 | TGCAGCGTTGTAGGAGGAACATCTTCCTACGAGCAGTACTTC | CSVVGGTSSYEQYF
- | TRBJ2-2 | - | TRBV5-1 | TGCGCCAGCAGCTTGATTGGGGGGAAGAACACCGGGGAGCTGTTTTTT | CASSLIGGKNTGELFF
once | TRBJ2-1 | TRBD2 | TRBV2 | TGTGCCAGCAAAGGACTAGCCTTGAGGGAGCAGTTCTTC | CASKGLALREQFF
- | TRBJ2-7 | - | TRBV5-1 | TGCGCCAGCAGCGGAGGGGACCGTGGCGTCGAGCAGTACTTC | CASSGGDRGVEQYF
- | TRBJ2-1 | - | TRBV18 | TGTGCCAGCTCAGGCGGGGCATACAATGAGCAGTTCTTC | CASSGGAYNEQFF
- | TRBJ2-2 | - | TRBV2 | TGTGCCAGCAGCGCGGGACGTTCGAACACCGGGGAGCTGTTTTTT | CASSAGRSNTGELFF
- | TRBJ2-5 | TRBD2 | TRBV11-2 | TGTGCCAGCAGCTTAGTTCTAGCGGGGACTGTGGCCCAGTACTTC | CASSLVLAGTVAQYF
- | TRBJ1-2 | - | TRBV28 | TGTGCCAGCAGTTTCGGAACCACTGATGGCTACACCTTC | CASSFGTTDGYTF
- | TRBJ1-3 | - | TRBV4-3 | TGCGCCAGCAGCCAAGTTCGGGGAGAGAAACCACCCGATGATGGAAACACCATATATTTT | CASSQVRGEKPPDDGNTIYF
- | TRBJ2-3 | TRBD2 | TRBV6-1 | TGTGCCAGCAGTGAAGGCCAAGCGGGGGGGCGAGATACGCAGTATTTT | CASSEGQAGGRDTQYF
- | TRBJ2-1 | TRBD2 | TRBV5-1 | TGCGCCAGCAGTGACGGCGGGGGGGCCATTGAGCAGTTCTTC | CASSDGGGAIEQFF
few | TRBJ1-1 | - | TRBV6-5 | TGTGCCAGCAGTAGTCAGGGCGACACTGAAGCTTTCTTT | CASSSQGDTEAFF
- | TRBJ1-2 | - | TRBV5-1 | TGCGCCAGCAGCTTGGCCACGACGGGGTATGGCTACACCTTC | CASSLATTGYGYTF
- | TRBJ1-1 | - | TRBV5-1 | TGCGCCAGCAGCTTGGAAGTCGGGAACACTGAAGCTTTCTTT | CASSLEVGNTEAFF
- | TRBJ1-5 | TRBD1 | TRBV10-2 | TGCGCCACTGGACAGGGTGAGGCTCAGCCCCAGCATTTT | CATGQGEAQPQHF
- | TRBJ2-5 | - | TRBV28 | TGTGCCAGCAGTTTGGTTTGGGAGACCCAGTACTTC | CASSLVWETQYF
- | TRBJ1-1 | - | TRBV18 | TGTGCCAGCTCAAAGAACAGGGTACACACTGAAGCTTTCTTT | CASSKNRVHTEAFF
- | TRBJ1-3 | - | TRBV4-2 | TGTGCCAGCAGCCAAGATTGGGCGGACTCTGGAAACACCATATATTTT | CASSQDWADSGNTIYF
- | TRBJ1-6 | - | TRBV27 | TGTGCCAGCAGTTTAAGGTTGTTGAATTCACCCCTCCACTTT | CASSLRLLNSPLHF